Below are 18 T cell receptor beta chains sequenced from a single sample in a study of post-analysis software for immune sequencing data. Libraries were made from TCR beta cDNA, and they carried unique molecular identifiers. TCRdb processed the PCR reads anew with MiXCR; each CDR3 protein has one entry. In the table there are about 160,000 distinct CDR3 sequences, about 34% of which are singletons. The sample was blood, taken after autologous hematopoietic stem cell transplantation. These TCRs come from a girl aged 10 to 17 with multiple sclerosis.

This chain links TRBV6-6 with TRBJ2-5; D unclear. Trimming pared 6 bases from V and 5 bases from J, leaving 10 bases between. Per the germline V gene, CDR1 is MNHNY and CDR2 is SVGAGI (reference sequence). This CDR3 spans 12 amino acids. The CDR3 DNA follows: TGTGCCAGCAGCGCCTTCTCGGAGACCCAGTACTTC. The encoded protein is CASSAFSETQYF.

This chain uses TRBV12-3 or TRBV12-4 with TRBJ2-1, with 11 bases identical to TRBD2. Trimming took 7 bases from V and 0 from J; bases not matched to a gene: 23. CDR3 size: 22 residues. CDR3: CASIASHRPGLADVGSYNEQFF. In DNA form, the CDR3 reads TGTGCCAGCATTGCTTCCCACAGGCCGGGACTAGCGGACGTTGGCTCCTACAATGAGCAGTTCTTC.

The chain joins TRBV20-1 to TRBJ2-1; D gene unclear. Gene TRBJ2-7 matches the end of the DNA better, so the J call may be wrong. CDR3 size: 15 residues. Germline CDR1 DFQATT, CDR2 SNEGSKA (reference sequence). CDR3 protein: CSGGPLWRAYYEQYF. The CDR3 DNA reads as TGCAGTGGAGGCCCCCTCTGGCGAGCCTACTACGAGCAGTACTTC.

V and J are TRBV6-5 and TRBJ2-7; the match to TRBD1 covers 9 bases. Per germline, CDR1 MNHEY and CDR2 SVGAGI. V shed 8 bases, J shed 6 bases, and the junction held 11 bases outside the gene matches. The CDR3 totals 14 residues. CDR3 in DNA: TGTGCCAGCGGCCTGGGACAGGGAGGCTGCGAGCAGTACTTC. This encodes CASGLGQGGCEQYF.

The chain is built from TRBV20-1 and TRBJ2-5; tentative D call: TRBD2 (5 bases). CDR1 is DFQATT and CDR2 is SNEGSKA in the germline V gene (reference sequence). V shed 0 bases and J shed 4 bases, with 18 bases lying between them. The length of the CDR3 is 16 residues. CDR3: CSARDALRGNGETQYF. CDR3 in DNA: TGCAGTGCTAGAGATGCCCTACGGGGAAATGGAGAGACCCAGTACTTC.

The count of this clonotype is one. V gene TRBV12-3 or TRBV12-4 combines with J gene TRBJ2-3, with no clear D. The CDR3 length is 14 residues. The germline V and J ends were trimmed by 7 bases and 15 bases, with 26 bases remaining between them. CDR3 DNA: TGTGCCAGCAATTTGCCACTAAGCACAGATACGGAATATTTT. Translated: CASNLPLSTDTEYF.

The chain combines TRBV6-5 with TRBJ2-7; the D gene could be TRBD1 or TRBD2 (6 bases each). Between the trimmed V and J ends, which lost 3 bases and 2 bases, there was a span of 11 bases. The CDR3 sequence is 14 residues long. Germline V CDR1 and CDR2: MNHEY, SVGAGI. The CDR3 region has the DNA TGTGCCAGCAGTTATCAAAGGGGGGCCTACGAGCAGTACTTC. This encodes CASSYQRGAYEQYF.

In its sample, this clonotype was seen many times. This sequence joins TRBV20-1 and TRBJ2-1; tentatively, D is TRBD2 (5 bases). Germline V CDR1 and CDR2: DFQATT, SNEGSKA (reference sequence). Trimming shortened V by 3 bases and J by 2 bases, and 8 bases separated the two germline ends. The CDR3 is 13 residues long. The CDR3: CSARRATYNEQFF. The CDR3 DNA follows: TGCAGTGCTAGGCGGGCGACCTACAATGAGCAGTTCTTC.

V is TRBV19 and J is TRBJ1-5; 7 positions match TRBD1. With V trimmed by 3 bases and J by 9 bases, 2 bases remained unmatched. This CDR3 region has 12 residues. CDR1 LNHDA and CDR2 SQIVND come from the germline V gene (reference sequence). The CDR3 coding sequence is TGTGCCAGTAGTATGCGGGACAGGCCCCAGCATTTT. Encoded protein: CASSMRDRPQHF.

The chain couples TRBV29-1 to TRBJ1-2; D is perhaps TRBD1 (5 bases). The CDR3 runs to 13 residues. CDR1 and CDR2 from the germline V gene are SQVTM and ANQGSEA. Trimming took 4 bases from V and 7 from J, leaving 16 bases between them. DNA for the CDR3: TGCAGCGTTGGTTTGGGGGATCGGTCTGGCTACACCTTC. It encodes CSVGLGDRSGYTF.

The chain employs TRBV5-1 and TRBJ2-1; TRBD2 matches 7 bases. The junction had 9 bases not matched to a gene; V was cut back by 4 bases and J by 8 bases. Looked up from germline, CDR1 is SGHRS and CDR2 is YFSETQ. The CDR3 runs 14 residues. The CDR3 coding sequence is TGCGCCAGCAGCGCCCGACGGGGGGTGGATGAGCAGTTCTTC. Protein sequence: CASSARRGVDEQFF. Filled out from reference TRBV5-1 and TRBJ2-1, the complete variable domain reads KAGVTQTPRYLIKTRGQQVTLSCSPISGHRSVSWYQQTPGQGLQFLFEYFSETQRNKGNFPGRFSGRQFSNSRSEMNVSTLELGDSALYLCASSARRGVDEQFFGPGTRLTVL.

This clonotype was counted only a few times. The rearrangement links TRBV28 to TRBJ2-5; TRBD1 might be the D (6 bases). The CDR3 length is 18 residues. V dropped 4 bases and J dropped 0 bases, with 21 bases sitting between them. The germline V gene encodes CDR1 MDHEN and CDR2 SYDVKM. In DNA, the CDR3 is TGTGCCAGCAGTTCCCGTGCTCAGGGGATTTGGTACCAAGAGACCCAGTACTTC. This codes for CASSSRAQGIWYQETQYF.

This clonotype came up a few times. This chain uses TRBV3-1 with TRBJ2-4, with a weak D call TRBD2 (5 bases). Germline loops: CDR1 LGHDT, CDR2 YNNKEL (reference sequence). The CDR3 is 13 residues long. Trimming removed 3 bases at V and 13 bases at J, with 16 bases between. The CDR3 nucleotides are TGTGCCAGCAGCCAGGGTGCTAAGAGGGAGCAGTACTTC. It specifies CASSQGAKREQYF.

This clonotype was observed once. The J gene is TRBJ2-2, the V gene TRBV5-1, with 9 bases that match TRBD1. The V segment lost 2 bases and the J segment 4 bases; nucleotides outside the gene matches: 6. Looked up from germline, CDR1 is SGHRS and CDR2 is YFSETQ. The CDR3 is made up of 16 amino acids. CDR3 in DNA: TGCGCCAGCAGCTTCAGTCCGGGACAGGGCACCGGGGAGCTGTTTTTT. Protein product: CASSFSPGQGTGELFF.

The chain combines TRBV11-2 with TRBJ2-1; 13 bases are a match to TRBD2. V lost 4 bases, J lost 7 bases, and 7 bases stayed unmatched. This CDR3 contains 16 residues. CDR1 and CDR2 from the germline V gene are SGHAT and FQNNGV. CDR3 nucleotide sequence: TGTGCCAGCAGCTCCCTCGTGACTAGCGGGAGGAATGAGCAGTTCTTC. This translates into CASSSLVTSGRNEQFF.

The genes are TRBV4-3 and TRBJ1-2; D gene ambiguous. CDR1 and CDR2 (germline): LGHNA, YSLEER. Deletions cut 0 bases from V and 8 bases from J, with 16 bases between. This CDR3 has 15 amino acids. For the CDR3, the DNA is TGCGCCAGCAGCCAAGATATAGCCTCCTTGGGGGGCTACACCTTC. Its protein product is CASSQDIASLGGYTF.

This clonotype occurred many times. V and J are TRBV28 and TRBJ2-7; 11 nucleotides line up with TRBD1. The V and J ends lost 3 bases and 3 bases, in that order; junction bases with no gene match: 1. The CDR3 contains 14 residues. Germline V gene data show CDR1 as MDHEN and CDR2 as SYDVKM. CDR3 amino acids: CASSLGTGGYEQYF. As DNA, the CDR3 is TGTGCCAGCAGTTTGGGGACAGGGGGCTACGAGCAGTACTTC.

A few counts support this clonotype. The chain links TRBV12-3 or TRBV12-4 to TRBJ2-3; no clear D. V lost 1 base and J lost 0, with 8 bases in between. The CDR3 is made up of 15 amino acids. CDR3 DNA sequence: TGTGCCAGCAGTTTAGGCAGTCAGAGCACAGATACGCAGTATTTT. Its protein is CASSLGSQSTDTQYF.